This T cell receptor (beta chain) is from a study of cytomegalovirus exposure and HLA in healthy donors. Overall study context: Falling in the Caucasian-associated ancestry cluster were about 82% of under 450 genotyped donors.

V lost 2 bases, J lost 6 bases, and 5 bases stayed unmatched. The germline V gene encodes CDR1 MDHEN and CDR2 SYDVKM. This CDR3 comprises 15 residues. Study-level results: Researchers left out some V segments, among them TRBV6-2 and TRBV6-3, as indistinguishable. Accounts indicate the classifier identified cytomegalovirus status with strong specificity and sensitivity.

For this clone: What it binds is unknown.

60 Vbeta and 13 Jbeta primers were used in PCR. Method: immunoSEQ multiplex PCR; TCRdb's copy keeps in-frame clones and lacks some. This table lists around 26,000 clones. Input material: PBMCs. The chain employs TRBV28 and TRBJ2-7; 12 bases align to TRBD1. The TCR was taken from a male donor in good health and CMV-seropositive. The CDR3 nucleotides read TGTGCCAGCAGTTTAGCCGGGACAGGGGGCGGCGAGCAGTACTTC. Translated, it gives CASSLAGTGGGEQYF.